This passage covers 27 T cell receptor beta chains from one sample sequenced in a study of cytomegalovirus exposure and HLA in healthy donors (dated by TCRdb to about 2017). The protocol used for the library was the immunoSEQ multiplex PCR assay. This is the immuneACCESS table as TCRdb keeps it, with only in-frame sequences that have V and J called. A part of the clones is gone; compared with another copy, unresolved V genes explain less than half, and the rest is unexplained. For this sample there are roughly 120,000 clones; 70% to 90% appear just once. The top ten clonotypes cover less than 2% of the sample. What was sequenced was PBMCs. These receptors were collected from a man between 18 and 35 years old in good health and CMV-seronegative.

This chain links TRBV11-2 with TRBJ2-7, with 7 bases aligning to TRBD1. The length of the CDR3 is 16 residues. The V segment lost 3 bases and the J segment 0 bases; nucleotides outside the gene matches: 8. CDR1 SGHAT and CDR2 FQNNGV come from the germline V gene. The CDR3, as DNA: TGTGCCAGCAGCTTCAACAGGGGCCCTAGCTCCTACGAGCAGTACTTC. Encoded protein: CASSFNRGPSSYEQYF.

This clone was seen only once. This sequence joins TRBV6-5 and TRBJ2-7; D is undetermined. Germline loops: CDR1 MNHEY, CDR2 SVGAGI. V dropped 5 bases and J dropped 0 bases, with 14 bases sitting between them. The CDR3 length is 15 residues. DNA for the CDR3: TGTGCCAGCAGTACCCAAGCAGGTAGCTCCTACGAGCAGTACTTC. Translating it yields CASSTQAGSSYEQYF.

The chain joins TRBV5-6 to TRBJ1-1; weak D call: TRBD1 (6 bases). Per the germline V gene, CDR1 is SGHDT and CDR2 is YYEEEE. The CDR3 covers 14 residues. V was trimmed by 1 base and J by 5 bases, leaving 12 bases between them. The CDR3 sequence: CASSLRGARTEAFF. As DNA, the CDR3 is TGTGCCAGCAGCTTGCGGGGGGCGCGGACTGAAGCTTTCTTT.

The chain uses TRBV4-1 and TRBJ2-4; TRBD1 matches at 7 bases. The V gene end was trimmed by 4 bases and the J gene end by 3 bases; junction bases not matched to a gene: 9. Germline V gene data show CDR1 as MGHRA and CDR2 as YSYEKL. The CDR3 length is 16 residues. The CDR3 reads CASSLRQGRDKNIQYF. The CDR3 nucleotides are TGCGCCAGCAGCCTTCGACAGGGTAGGGACAAAAACATTCAGTACTTC.

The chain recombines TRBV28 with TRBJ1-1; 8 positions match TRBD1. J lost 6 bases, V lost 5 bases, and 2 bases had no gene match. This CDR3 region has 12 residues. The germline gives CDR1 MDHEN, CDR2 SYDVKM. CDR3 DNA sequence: TGTGCCAGCAGTACAGGGGGGGCTGAAGCTTTCTTT. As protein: CASSTGGAEAFF.

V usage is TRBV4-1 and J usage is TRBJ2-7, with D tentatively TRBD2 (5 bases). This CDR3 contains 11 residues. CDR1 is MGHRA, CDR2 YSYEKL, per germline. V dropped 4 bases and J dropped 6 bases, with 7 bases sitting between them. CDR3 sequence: CASSRGGEQYF. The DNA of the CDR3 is TGCGCCAGCAGCCGTGGAGGCGAGCAGTACTTC.

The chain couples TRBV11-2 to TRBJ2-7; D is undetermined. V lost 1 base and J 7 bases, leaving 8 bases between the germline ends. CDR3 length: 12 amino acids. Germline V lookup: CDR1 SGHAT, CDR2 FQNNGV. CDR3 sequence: CASSLVASEQYF. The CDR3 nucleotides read TGTGCCAGCAGCTTAGTAGCTAGTGAGCAGTACTTC.

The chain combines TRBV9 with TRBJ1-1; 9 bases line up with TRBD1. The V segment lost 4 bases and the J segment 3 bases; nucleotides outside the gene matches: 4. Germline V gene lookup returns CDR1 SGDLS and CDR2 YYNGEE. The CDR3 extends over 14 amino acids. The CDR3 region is CASSNRDRDTEAFF. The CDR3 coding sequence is TGTGCCAGCAGCAACCGGGACAGGGACACTGAAGCTTTCTTT.

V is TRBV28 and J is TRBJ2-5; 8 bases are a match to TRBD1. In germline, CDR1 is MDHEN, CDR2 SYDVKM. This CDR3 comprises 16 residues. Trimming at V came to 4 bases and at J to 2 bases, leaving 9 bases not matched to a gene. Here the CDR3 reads CASSSTHRTGQETQYF. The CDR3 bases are TGTGCCAGCAGTTCCACTCACCGGACAGGGCAAGAGACCCAGTACTTC.

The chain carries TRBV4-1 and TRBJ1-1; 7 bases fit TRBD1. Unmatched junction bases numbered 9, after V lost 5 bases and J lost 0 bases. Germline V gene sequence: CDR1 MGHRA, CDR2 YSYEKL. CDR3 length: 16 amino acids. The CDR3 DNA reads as TGCGCCAGCAGCGTCCGGGACAGCGGTATGAACACTGAAGCTTTCTTT. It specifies CASSVRDSGMNTEAFF.

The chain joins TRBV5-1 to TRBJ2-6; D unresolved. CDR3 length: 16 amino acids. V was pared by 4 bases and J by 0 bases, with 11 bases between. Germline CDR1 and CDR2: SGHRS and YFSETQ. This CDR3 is CASSQILSSGANVLTF. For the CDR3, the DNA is TGCGCCAGCAGCCAAATTCTGAGCTCTGGGGCCAACGTCCTGACTTTC.

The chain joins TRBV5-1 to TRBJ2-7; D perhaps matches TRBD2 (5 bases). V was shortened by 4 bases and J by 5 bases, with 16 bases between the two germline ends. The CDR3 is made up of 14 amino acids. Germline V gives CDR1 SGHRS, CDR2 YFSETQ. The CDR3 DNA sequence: TGCGCCAGCAGCCTCGAGGGCTTCCCTAACGAGCAGTACTTC. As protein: CASSLEGFPNEQYF.

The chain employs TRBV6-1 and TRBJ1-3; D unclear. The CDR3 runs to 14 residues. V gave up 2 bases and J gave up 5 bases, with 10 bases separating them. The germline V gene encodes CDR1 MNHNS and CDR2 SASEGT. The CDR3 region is CASSEFGSRNTIYF. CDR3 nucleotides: TGTGCCAGCAGTGAATTTGGGAGCAGAAACACCATATATTTT.

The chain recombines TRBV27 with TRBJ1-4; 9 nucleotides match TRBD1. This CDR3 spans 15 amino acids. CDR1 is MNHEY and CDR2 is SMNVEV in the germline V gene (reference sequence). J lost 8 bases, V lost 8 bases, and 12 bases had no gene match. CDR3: CASGQIQGAGEKLFF. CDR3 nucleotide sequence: TGTGCCAGCGGTCAGATACAGGGGGCTGGGGAAAAACTGTTTTTT.

This CDR3 is CASSPGQGTYEQYF. CDR3 coding DNA: TGTGCCAGCAGCCCAGGACAGGGCACCTACGAGCAGTACTTC. The V and J genes are TRBV7-7 and TRBJ2-7, with TRBD1 identical over 8 bases. Germline-derived CDR1 and CDR2 are SSHAT and FNYEAQ (reference sequence). This CDR3 region has 14 residues. After removal of 5 bases from V and 2 bases from J, the junction contained 5 bases not matched to a gene.

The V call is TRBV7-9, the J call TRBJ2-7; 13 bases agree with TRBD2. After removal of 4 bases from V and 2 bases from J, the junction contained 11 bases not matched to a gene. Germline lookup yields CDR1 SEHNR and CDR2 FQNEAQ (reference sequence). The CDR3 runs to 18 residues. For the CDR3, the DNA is TGTGCCAGCAGCTCAGGACTAGCGGGAGTACGCGGGGCCTACGAGCAGTACTTC. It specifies CASSSGLAGVRGAYEQYF.

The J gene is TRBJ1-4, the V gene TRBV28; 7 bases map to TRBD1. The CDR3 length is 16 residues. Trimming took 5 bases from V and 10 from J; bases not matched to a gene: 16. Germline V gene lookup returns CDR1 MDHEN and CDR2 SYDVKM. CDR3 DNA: TGTGCCAGCAGTCCACACTCCGGGACAGCCCGGGGAAAACTGTTTTTT. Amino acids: CASSPHSGTARGKLFF. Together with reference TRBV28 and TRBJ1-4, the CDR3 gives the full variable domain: DVKVTQSSRYLVKRTGEKVFLECVQDMDHENMFWYRQDPGLGLRLIYFSYDVKMKEKGDIPEGYSVSREKKERFSLILESASTNQTSMYLCASSPHSGTARGKLFFGSGTQLSVL.

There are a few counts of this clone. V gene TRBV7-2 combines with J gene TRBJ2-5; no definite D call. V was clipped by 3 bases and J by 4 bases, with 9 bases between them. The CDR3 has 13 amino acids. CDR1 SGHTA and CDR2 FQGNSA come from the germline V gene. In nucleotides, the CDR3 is TGTGCCAGCAGCTTGGCAAAATCAGAGACCCAGTACTTC. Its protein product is CASSLAKSETQYF. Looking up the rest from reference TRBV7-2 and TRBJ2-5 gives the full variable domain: GAGVSQSPSNKVTEKGKDVELRCDPISGHTALYWYRQSLGQGLEFLIYFQGNSAPDKSGLPSDRFSAERTGGSVSTLTIQRTQQEDSAVYLCASSLAKSETQYFGPGTRLLVL.

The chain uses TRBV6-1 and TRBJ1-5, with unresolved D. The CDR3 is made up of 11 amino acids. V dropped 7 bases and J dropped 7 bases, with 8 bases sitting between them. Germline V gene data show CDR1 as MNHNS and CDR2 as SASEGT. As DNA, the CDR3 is TGTGCCAGCACCGACGGGCAGCCCCAGCATTTT. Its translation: CASTDGQPQHF.

CDR3 DNA: TGCGCCAGCAGCTTGTACCCCTCCGCAGGGACCTACGAGCAGTACTTC. Residues: CASSLYPSAGTYEQYF. V gene TRBV5-1 combines with J gene TRBJ2-7, with TRBD1 as a possible D gene (5 bases). Germline CDR1 and CDR2: SGHRS and YFSETQ. The length of the CDR3 is 16 residues. V was clipped by 1 base and J by 2 bases, with 16 bases between them. Full variable domain (missing parts from reference TRBV5-1 and TRBJ2-7): KAGVTQTPRYLIKTRGQQVTLSCSPISGHRSVSWYQQTPGQGLQFLFEYFSETQRNKGNFPGRFSGRQFSNSRSEMNVSTLELGDSALYLCASSLYPSAGTYEQYFGPGTRLTVT.

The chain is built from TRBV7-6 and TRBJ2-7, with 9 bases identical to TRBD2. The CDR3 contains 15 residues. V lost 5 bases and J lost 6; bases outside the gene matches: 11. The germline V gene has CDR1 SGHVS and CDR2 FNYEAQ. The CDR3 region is CASSPLLAGVSEQYF. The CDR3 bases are TGTGCCAGCAGCCCCCTACTAGCGGGTGTTAGCGAGCAGTACTTC.

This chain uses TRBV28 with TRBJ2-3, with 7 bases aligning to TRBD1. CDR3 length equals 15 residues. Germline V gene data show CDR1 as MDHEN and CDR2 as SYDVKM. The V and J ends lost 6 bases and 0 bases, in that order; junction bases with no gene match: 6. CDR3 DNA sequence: TGTGCCAGCAGCCCTGACAGGGAAAGCACAGATACGCAGTATTTT. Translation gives CASSPDRESTDTQYF.

CDR3 DNA sequence: TGTGCCAGCTCTCGACAAAACTACAGGGAGAACACTGAAGCTTTCTTT. Translated: CASSRQNYRENTEAFF. V is TRBV18 and J is TRBJ1-1; the D gene is possibly TRBD1 (6 bases). Deletions cut 6 bases from V and 1 base from J, with 18 bases between. Looked up from germline, CDR1 is KGHSH and CDR2 is LQKENI. The CDR3 consists of 16 residues.

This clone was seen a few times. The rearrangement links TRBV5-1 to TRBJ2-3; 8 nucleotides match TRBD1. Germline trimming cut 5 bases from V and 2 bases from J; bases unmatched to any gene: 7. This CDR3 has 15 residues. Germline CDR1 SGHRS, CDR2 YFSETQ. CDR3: CASSQYRGDTDTQYF. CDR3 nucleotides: TGCGCCAGCAGTCAGTACAGGGGGGACACAGATACGCAGTATTTT. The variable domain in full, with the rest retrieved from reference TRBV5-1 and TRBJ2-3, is KAGVTQTPRYLIKTRGQQVTLSCSPISGHRSVSWYQQTPGQGLQFLFEYFSETQRNKGNFPGRFSGRQFSNSRSEMNVSTLELGDSALYLCASSQYRGDTDTQYFGPGTRLTVL.

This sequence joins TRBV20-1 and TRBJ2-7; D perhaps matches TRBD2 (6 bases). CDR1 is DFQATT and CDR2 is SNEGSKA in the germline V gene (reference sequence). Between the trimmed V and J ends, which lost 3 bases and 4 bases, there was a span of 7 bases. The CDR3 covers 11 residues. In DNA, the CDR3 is TGCAGTGCTAGGGGACTTTACGAGCAGTACTTC. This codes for CSARGLYEQYF.

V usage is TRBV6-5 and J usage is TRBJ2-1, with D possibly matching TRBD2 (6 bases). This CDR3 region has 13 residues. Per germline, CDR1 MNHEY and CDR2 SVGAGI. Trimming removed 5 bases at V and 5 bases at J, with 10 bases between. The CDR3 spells CASSAGTHNEQFF. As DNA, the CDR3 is TGTGCCAGCAGTGCCGGGACTCACAATGAGCAGTTCTTC.

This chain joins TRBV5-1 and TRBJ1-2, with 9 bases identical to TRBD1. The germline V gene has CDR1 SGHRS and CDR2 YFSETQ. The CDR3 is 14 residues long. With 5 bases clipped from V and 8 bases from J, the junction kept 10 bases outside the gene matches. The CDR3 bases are TGCGCCAGCAGTGAAACAGGGGGCTTAGGAGGCTACACCTTC. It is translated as CASSETGGLGGYTF. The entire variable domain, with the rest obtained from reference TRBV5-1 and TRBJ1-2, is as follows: KAGVTQTPRYLIKTRGQQVTLSCSPISGHRSVSWYQQTPGQGLQFLFEYFSETQRNKGNFPGRFSGRQFSNSRSEMNVSTLELGDSALYLCASSETGGLGGYTFGSGTRLTVV.